The subject of this entry is one TCR beta chain. Its antigen is unidentified. CDR1 is SGDLS and CDR2 is YYNGEE in the germline V gene. V was clipped by 4 bases and J by 0 bases, with 13 bases between them. This CDR3 contains 15 residues. This sample was included in a study of OX40 agonist ivuxolimab in advanced cancers. As for the study in general: Dose-escalation patients' cancers were hepatocellular carcinoma, melanoma, renal cell or head and neck cancer. Study conclusions and caveats: On average, CD8+ T cells showed a greater number of expanded clones than CD4+. Partial responders treated at 0.1-3.0 mg/kg exhibited clonal expansion among the lowest measured.

If patients had autoimmune disease history or systemic immunosuppression, they were excluded. Sequencing used immunoSEQ multiplex PCR; TCRdb keeps in-frame clones, though not all of them. The sample carries 75,000 to 100,000 clones, around four fifths recorded once. The TCR sequence derives from an adult with an advanced solid tumor such as melanoma, head and neck, liver or kidney cancer. The sample was CD4+ or CD8+ T cells sorted from blood, taken in a trial of the OX40 agonist ivuxolimab. The chain couples TRBV9 to TRBJ1-1, with D possibly being TRBD1 (5 bases). The chain's CDR3 is CASSQVGAMNTEAFF. The CDR3 region has the DNA TGTGCCAGCAGCCAAGTCGGGGCGATGAACACTGAAGCTTTCTTT.